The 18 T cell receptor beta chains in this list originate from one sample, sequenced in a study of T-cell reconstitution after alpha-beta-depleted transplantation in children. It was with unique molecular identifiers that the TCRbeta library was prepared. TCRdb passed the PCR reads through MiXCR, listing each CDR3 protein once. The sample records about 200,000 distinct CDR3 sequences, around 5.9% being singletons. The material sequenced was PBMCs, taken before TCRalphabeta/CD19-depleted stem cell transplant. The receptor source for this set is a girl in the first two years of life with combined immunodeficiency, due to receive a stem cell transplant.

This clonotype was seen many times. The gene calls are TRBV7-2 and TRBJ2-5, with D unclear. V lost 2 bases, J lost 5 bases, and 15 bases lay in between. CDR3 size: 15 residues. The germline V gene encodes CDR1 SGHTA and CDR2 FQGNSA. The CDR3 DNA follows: TGTGCCAGCAGCTTAAATTTGGTGTTACGGGAGACCCAGTACTTC. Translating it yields CASSLNLVLRETQYF.

The CDR3 reads CASSPPTRQPNYGYTF. The CDR3 DNA reads as TGTGCCAGCTCACCACCAACTCGGCAGCCTAACTATGGCTACACCTTC. The rearrangement joins TRBV18 to TRBJ1-2; D gene uncertain. The V and J ends lost 0 bases and 0 bases respectively, with 11 bases between them. The length of the CDR3 is 16 residues. CDR1 and CDR2 from the germline V gene are KGHSH and LQKENI. Full variable domain (rest looked up from reference TRBV18 and TRBJ1-2): NAGVMQNPRHLVRRRGQEARLRCSPMKGHSHVYWYRQLPEEGLKFMVYLQKENIIDESGMPKERFSAEFPKEGPSILRIQQVVRGDSAAYFCASSPPTRQPNYGYTFGSGTRLTVV.

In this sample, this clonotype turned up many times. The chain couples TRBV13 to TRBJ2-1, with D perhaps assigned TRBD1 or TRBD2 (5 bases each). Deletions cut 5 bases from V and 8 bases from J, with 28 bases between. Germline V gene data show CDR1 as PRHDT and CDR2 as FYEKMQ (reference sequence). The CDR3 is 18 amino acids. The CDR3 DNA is TGTGCCAGCAGCACGACCCCGACTTTTGTGGGGGAGAGCGATGAGCAGTTCTTC. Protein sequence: CASSTTPTFVGESDEQFF.

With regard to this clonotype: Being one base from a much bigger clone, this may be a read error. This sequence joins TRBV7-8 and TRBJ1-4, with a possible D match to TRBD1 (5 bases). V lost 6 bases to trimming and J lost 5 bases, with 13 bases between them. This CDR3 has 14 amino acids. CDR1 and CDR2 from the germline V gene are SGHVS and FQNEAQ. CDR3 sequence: CASRRDGLNEKLFF. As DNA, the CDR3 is TGTGCCAGCAGACGGGACGGCTTGAATGAAAAACTGTTTTTT.

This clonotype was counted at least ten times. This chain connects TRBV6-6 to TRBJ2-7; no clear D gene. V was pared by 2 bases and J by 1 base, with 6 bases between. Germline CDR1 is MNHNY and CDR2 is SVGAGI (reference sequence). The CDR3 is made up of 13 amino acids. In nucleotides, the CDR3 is TGTGCCAGCAGTTACGAGCTTTCCTACGAGCAGTACTTC. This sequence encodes CASSYELSYEQYF.

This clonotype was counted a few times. DNA for the CDR3: TGCAGTGCCCGAGGGGCAGCGGGAGGGTTTTACAATGAGCAGTTCTTC. It is translated as CSARGAAGGFYNEQFF. The chain joins TRBV20-1 to TRBJ2-1; 10 bases fit TRBD2. V lost 6 bases and J lost 4; bases outside the gene matches: 12. The length of the CDR3 is 16 residues. Germline V gene lookup returns CDR1 DFQATT and CDR2 SNEGSKA (reference sequence).

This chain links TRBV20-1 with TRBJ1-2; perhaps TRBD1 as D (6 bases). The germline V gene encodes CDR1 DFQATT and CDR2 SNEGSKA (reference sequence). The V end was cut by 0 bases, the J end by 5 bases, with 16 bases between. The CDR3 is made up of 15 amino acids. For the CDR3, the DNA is TGCAGTGCTAGAGATCCAGGGCAGGGGAGGTATGGCTACACCTTC. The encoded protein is CSARDPGQGRYGYTF.

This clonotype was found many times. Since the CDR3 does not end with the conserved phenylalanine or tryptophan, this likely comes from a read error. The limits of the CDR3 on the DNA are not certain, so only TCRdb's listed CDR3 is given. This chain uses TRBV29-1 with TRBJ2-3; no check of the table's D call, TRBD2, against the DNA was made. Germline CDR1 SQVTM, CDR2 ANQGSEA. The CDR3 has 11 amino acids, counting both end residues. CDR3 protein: CSVEGTYGTLL.

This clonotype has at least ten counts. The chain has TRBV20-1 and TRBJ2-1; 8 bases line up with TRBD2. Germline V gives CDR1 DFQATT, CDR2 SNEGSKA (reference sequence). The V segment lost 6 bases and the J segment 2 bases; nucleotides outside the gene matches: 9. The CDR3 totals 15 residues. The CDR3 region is CSARENSGAYNEQFF. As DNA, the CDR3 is TGCAGTGCCCGAGAGAATAGCGGGGCCTACAATGAGCAGTTCTTC.

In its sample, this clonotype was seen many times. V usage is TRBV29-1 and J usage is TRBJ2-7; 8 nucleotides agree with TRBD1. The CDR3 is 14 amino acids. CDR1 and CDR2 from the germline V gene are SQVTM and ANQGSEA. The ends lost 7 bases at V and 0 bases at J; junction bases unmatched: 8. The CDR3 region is CSATTGAFSYEQYF. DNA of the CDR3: TGCAGCGCAACGACAGGGGCCTTCTCCTACGAGCAGTACTTC.

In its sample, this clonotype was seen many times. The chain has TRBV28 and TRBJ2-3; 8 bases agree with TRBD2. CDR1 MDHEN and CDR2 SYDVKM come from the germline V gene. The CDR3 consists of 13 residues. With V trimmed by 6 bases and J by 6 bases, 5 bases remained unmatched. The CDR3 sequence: CASSVSGSDTQYF. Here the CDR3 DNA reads TGTGCCAGCAGCGTAAGCGGGAGTGATACGCAGTATTTT.

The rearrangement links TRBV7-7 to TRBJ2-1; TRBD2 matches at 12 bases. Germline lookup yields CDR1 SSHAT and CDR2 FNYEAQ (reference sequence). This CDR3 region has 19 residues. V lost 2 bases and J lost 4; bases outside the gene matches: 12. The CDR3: CASSLTTGQLAGGYNEQFF. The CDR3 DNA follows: TGTGCCAGCAGCTTAACGACAGGCCAACTAGCGGGGGGTTACAATGAGCAGTTCTTC.

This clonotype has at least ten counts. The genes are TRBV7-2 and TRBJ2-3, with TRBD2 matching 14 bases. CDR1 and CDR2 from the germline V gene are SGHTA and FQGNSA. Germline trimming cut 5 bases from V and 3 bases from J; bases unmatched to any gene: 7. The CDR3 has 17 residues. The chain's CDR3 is CASSLRLAGGPTDTQYF. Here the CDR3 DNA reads TGTGCCAGCAGCCTGAGACTAGCGGGGGGGCCAACAGATACGCAGTATTTT.

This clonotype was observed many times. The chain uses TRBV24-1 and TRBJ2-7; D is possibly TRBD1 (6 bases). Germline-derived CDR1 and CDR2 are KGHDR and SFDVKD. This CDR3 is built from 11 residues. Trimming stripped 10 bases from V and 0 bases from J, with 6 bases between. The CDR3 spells CATQGSYEQYF. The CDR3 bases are TGTGCCACACAGGGCTCCTACGAGCAGTACTTC.

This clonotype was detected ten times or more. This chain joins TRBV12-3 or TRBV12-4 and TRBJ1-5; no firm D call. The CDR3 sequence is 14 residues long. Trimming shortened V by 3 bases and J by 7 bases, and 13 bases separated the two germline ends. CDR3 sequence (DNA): TGTGCCAGCAGTTTGACGTTCGGGGTCCAGCCCCAGCATTTT. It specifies CASSLTFGVQPQHF.

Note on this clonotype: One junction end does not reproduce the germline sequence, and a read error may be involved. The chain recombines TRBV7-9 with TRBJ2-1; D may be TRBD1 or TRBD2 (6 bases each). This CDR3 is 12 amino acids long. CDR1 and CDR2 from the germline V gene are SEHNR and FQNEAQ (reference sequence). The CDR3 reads CASTLGGGEQFF. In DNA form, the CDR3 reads TGTGCCAGCACCTTAGGGGGAGGAGAGCAGTTCTTC.

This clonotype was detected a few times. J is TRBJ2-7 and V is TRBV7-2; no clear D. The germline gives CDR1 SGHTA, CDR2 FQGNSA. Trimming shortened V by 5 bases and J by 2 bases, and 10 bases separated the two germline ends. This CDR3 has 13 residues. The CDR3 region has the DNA TGTGCCAGCAGCCCTACATTAACCTACGAGCAGTACTTC. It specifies CASSPTLTYEQYF.

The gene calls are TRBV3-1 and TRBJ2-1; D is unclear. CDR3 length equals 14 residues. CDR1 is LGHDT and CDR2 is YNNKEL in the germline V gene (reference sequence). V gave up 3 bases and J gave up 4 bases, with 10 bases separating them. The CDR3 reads CASSHGFPYNEQFF. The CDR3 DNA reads TGTGCCAGCAGCCACGGGTTCCCTTACAATGAGCAGTTCTTC.